The 5 T cell receptor beta chains presented below share a single source sample, sequenced in a study of cytomegalovirus exposure and HLA in healthy donors. Primers included in the PCR were 60 Vbeta and 13 Jbeta primers. The repertoire was sequenced with immunoSEQ multiplex PCR; TCRdb's copy has only in-frame clones and lacks some. Its table records 100,000 to 150,000 clones. Material for sequencing was PBMCs. These receptors were collected from a man between 35 and 55 years old in good health and CMV-seronegative.

The gene calls are TRBV13 and TRBJ2-1; 13 positions agree with TRBD2. This CDR3 region has 16 residues. Germline CDR1 and CDR2: PRHDT and FYEKMQ (reference sequence). J gave up 0 bases and V 6 bases, and 2 bases lay outside the gene matches. The CDR3 DNA sequence: TGTGCCAGCAGTCGGACTAGCGGGAGCTCCTACAATGAGCAGTTCTTC. Its translation is CASSRTSGSSYNEQFF. Looking up the rest from reference TRBV13 and TRBJ2-1 gives the full variable domain: AAGVIQSPRHLIKEKRETATLKCYPIPRHDTVYWYQQGPGQDPQFLISFYEKMQSDKGSIPDRFSAQQFSDYHSELNMSSLELGDSALYFCASSRTSGSSYNEQFFGPGTRLTVL.

The chain carries TRBV13 and TRBJ2-5, with D possibly matching TRBD1 (6 bases). The germline V gene has CDR1 PRHDT and CDR2 FYEKMQ (reference sequence). V was cut by 5 bases and J by 2 bases, with 12 bases left in between. The CDR3 covers 14 residues. CDR3 bases: TGTGCCAGCAGCGAGGGTAGGGGGCAAGAGACCCAGTACTTC. Its protein is CASSEGRGQETQYF.

The chain recombines TRBV9 with TRBJ2-2, with unresolved D. Germline V CDR1 and CDR2: SGDLS, YYNGEE. The germline V and J ends were trimmed by 1 base and 3 bases, with 4 bases remaining between them. The CDR3 is 13 amino acids. CDR3 region: CASSVRYTGELFF. Written as DNA, the CDR3 is TGTGCCAGCAGCGTACGGTACACCGGGGAGCTGTTTTTT.

The gene calls are TRBV2 and TRBJ2-7, with 8 bases fitting TRBD1. The germline gives CDR1 SNHLY, CDR2 FYNNEI. This CDR3 contains 14 residues. Germline trimming cut 7 bases from V and 2 bases from J; bases unmatched to any gene: 7. CDR3 amino acids: CASTDRVTPYEQYF. Here the CDR3 DNA reads TGTGCCAGCACGGACAGGGTAACCCCCTACGAGCAGTACTTC.

The chain joins TRBV27 to TRBJ2-2; weak D call: TRBD1 (5 bases). The CDR3 covers 12 residues. V was pared by 8 bases and J by 3 bases, with 7 bases between. Germline V CDR1 and CDR2: MNHEY, SMNVEV (reference sequence). CDR3 nucleotide sequence: TGTGCCAGCGAAGGGGACACCGGGGAGCTGTTTTTT. It is translated as CASEGDTGELFF.